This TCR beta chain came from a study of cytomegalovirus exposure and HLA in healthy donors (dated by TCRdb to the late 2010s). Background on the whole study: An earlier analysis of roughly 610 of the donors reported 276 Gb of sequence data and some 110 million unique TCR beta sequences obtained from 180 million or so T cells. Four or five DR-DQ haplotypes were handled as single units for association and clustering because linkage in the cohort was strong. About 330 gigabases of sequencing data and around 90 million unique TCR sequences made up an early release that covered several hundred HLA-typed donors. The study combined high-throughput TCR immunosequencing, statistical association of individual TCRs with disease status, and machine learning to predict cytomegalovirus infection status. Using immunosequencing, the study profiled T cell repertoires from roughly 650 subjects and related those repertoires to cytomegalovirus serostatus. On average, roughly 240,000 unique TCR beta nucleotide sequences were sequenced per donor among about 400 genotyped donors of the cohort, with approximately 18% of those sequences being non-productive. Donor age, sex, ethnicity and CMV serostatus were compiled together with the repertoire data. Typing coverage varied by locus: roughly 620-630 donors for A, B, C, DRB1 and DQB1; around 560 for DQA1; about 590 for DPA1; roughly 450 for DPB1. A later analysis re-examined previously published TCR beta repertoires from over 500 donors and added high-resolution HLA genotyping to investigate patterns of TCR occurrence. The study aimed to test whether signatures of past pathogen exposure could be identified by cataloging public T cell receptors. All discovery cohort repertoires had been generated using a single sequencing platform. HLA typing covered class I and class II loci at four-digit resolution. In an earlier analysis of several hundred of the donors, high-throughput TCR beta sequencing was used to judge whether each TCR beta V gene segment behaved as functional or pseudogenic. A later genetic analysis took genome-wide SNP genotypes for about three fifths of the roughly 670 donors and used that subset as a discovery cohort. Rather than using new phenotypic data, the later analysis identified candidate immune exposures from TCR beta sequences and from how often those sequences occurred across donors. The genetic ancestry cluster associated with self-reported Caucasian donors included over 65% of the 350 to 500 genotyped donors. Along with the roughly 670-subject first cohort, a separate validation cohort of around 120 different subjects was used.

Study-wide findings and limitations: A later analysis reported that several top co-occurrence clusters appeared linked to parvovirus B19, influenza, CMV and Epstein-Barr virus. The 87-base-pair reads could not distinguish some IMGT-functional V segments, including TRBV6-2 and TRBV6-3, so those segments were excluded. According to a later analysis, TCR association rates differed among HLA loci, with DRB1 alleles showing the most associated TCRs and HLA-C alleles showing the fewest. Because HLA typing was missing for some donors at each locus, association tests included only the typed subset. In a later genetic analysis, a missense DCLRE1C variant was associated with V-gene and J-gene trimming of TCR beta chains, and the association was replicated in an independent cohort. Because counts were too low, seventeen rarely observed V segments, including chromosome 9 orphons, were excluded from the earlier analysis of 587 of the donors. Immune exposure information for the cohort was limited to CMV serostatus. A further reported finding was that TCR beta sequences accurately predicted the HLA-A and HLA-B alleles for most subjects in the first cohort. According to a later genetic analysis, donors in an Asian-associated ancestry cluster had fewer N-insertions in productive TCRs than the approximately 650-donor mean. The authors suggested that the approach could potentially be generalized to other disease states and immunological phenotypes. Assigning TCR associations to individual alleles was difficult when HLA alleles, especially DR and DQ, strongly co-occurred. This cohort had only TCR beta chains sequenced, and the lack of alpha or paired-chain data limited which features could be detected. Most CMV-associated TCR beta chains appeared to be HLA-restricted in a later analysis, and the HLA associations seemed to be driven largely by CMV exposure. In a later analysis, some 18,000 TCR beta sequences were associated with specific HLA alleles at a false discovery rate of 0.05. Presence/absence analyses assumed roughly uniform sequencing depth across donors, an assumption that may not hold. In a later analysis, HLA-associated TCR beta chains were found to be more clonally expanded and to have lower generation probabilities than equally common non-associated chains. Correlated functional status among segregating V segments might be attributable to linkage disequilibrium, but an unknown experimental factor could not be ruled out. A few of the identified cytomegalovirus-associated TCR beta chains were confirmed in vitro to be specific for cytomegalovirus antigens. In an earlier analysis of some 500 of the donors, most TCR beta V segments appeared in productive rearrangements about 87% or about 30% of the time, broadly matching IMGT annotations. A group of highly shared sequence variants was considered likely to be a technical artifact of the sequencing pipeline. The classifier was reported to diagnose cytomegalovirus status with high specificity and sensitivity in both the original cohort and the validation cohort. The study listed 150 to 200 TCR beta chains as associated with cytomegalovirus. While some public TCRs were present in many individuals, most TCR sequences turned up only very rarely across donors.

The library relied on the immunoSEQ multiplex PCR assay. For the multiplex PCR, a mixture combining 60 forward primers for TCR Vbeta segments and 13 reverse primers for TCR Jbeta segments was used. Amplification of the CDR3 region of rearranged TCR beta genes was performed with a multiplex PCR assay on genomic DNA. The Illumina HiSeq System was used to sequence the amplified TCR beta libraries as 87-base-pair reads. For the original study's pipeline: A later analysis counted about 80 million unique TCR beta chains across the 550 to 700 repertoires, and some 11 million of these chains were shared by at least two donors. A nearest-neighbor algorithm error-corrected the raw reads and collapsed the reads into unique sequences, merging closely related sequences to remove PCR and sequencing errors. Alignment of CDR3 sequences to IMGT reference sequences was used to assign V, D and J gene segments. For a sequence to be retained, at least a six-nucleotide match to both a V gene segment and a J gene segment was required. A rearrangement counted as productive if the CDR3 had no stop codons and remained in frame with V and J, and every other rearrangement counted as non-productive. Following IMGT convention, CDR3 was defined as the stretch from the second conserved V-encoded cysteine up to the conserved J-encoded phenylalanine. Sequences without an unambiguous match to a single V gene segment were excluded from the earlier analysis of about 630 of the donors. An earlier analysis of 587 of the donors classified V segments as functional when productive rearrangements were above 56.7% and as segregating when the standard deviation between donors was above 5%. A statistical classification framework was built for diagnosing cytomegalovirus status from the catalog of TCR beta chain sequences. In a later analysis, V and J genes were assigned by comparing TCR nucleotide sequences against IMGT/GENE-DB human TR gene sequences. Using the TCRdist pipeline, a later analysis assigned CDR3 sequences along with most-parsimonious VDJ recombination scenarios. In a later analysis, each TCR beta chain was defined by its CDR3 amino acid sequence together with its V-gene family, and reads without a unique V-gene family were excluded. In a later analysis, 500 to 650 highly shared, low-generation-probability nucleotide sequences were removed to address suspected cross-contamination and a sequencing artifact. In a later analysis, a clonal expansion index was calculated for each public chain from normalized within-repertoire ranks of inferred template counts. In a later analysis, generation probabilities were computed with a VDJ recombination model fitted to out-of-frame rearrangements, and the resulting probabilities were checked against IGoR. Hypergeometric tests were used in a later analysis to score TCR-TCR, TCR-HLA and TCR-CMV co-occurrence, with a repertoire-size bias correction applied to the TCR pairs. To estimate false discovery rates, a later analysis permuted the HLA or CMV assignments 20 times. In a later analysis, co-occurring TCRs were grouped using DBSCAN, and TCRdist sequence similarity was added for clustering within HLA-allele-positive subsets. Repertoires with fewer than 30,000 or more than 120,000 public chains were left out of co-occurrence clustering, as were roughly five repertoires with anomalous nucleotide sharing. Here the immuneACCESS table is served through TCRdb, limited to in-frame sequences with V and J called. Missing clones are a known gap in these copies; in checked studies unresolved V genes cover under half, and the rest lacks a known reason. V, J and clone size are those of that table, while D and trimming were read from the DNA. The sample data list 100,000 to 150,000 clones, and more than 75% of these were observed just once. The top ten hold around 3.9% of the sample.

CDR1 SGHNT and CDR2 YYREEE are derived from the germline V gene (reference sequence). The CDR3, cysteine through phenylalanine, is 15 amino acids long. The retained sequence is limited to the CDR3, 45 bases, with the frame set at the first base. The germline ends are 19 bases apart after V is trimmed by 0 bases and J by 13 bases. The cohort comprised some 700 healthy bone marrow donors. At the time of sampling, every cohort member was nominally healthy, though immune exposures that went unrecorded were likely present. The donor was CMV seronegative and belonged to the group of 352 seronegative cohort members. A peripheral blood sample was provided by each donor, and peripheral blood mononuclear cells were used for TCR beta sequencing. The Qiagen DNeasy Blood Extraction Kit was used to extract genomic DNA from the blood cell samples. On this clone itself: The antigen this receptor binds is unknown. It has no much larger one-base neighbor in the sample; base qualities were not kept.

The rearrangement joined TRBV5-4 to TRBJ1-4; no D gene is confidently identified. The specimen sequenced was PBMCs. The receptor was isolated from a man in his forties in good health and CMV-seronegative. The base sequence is TGTGCCAGCAGCTTGGAAGGCAGTACCCCGGAGGGACTGTTTTTT. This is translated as CASSLEGSTPEGLFF.